This T cell receptor (beta chain) derives from a study of blood T cell repertoires in COVID-19. Methods used by the authors: From reference gene primer amplification, estimates of nucleated cell counts were derived. Repertoires were generated with immunoSEQ multiplex PCR, while TCRdb's copy carries only in-frame clones and drops some. V and J calls plus clone size are reproduced from that table; the DNA served to infer D and trimming. Of 490,000 or so clones in the sample, approximately 86% are singletons; the top ten hold around 7.9%. This CDR3 has 15 residues. Germline lookup yields CDR1 SGDLS and CDR2 YYNGEE. The V and J ends lost 4 bases and 0 bases respectively, with 11 bases between them. Clinical history as reported by participants underpinned cohort assignment. Resolution of symptoms, clearance, or two negative PCRs was present in recovered Cohort 3 donors.

Specimen: PBMCs or T cells enriched from blood (not recorded which). The sequence derives from a woman between 55 and 75 years old who had recovered from COVID-19. The chain uses TRBV9 and TRBJ2-1; TRBD1 might be the D (5 bases). The CDR3 protein is CASSLGASSYNEQFF. The CDR3, as DNA: TGTGCCAGCAGCCTTGGGGCGAGCTCCTACAATGAGCAGTTCTTC.